This paragraph covers one T cell receptor (beta chain) sequence. Its antigen is unidentified. The sample belongs to a study of T cell responses to AZD1222 COVID-19 vaccine. Study-wide background: Second-dose groups at about 4 or about 12 weeks were pooled. Notes on the study in general: Spike-specific TCR breadth and depth rose after two AZD1222 doses. The repertoires were collected only after the peak T cell response.

The table came from immunoSEQ multiplex PCR; TCRdb's copy has only in-frame clones and leaves some out. The repertoire holds about 110,000 clones, less than 90% seen once, with just under 10% in the top ten. Germline V lookup: CDR1 SEHNR, CDR2 FQNEAQ (reference sequence). Losses at the gene ends were 4 bases for V and 2 bases for J; bases not matched to a gene: 2. The CDR3 contains 15 residues. This rearrangement joins TRBV7-9 to TRBJ1-5; 10 bases map to TRBD1. This clonotype originated in an adult in good health. The starting material was peripheral blood, obtained on day 0 of AZD1222 vaccination. CDR3 coding DNA: TGTGCCAGCAGCTGGGGGACAGGGGGCAATCAGCCCCAGCATTTT. Translated, it gives CASSWGTGGNQPQHF.